This T cell receptor (beta chain) stems from a study of cytomegalovirus exposure and HLA in healthy donors. Study-wide background: Earlier, 95 million to 140 million unique TCR beta sequences were recovered from some 200 million T cells by an analysis.

Trimming stripped 9 bases from V and 6 bases from J, with 11 bases between. There are 12 residues in the CDR3. From germline, CDR1 is MNHEY and CDR2 SMNVEV (reference sequence). It was with 60 Vbeta and 13 Jbeta primers that the PCR ran. The protocol was immunoSEQ multiplex PCR, while the TCRdb copy is restricted to in-frame clones and leaves out a portion. The sample shows approximately 100,000 clones, 60% to 85% of them seen only once. Study observations and caveats: As a later analysis revealed, the rate of TCR association differed by HLA locus, with DRB1 most and HLA-C fewest. It was confirmed in vitro that a few of the CMV-associated chains were specific for CMV antigens.

This clone is a singleton in its sample. Its antigen is currently unknown. The sequenced sample consisted of PBMCs. The sequence was collected from a female donor in good health and CMV-seropositive. This chain uses TRBV27 with TRBJ1-4; D is perhaps TRBD1 (5 bases). CDR3 in DNA: TGTGCCAGGGGGGGTAAGGATGAAAAACTGTTTTTT. It codes for CARGGKDEKLFF.